This T cell receptor beta chain was obtained from a study of early T cells in non-severe SARS-CoV-2 infection. Study findings and constraints: The study's VDJdb matching favored anti-spike CD8 responses and missed private and CD4 specificities.

Separate cDNA molecules each had unique molecular identifiers attached to them. TCRdb reprocessed the 5' RACE reads via MiXCR and lists one record per CDR3 protein. The sample contains around 82,000 distinct CDR3 sequences, about an eighth of which appear only once. The sample holds many counts of this clonotype. Its target is not known. The CDR3 totals 15 residues. Germline V gives CDR1 SNHLY, CDR2 FYNNEI. J lost 0 bases, V lost 4 bases, and 3 bases had no gene match. This TCR was recovered from an adult who was a healthcare worker with PCR-confirmed SARS-CoV-2 infection or an uninfected control (not recorded which). V gene TRBV2 combines with J gene TRBJ2-1; 7 bases match TRBD2. Material for sequencing was whole blood. The CDR3 protein is CASSGLAASYNEQFF. As DNA, the CDR3 is TGTGCCAGCAGTGGACTAGCAGCCTCCTACAATGAGCAGTTCTTC.